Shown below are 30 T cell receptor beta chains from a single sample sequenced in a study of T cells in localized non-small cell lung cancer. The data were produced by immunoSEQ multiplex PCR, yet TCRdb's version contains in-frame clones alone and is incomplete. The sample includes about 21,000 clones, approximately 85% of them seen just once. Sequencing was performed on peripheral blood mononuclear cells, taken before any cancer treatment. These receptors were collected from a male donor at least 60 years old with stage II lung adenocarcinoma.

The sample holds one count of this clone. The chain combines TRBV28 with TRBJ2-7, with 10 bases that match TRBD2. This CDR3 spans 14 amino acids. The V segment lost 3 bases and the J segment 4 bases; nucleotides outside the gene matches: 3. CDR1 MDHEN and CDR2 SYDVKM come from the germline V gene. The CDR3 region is CASSFASGSYEQYF. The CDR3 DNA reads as TGTGCCAGCAGTTTTGCTAGCGGGAGTTACGAGCAGTACTTC.

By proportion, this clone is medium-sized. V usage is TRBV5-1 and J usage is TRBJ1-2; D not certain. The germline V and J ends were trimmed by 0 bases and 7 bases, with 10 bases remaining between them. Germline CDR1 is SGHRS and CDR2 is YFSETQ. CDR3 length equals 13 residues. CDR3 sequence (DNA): TGCGCCAGCAGCTTGGAACACACGGGTGGCTACACCTTC. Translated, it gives CASSLEHTGGYTF.

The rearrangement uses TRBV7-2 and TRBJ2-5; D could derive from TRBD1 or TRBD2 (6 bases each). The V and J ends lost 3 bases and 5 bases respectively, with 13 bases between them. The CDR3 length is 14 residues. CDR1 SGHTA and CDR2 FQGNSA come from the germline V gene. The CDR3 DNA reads TGTGCCAGCAGCTTCCAAGGGGGGCGTGAGACCCAGTACTTC. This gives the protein CASSFQGGRETQYF.

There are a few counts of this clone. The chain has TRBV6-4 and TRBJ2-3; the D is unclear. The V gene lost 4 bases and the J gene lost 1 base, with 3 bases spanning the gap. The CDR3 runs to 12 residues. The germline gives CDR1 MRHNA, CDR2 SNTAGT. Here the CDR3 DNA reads TGTGCCAGCAGTGGTGGCACAGATACGCAGTATTTT. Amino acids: CASSGGTDTQYF.

The CDR3 bases are TGTGCCAGCAGCCCGCAGACAGATTACGAGCAGTACTTC. The encoded protein is CASSPQTDYEQYF. The chain combines TRBV11-1 with TRBJ2-7, with D maybe TRBD1 (5 bases). The CDR3 spans 13 residues. V was pared by 5 bases and J by 4 bases, with 12 bases between. Germline lookup yields CDR1 SGHAT and CDR2 FQDESV (reference sequence).

The CDR3 is CAIRPSSGNTIYF. CDR3 in DNA: TGTGCCATCAGACCGAGCTCTGGAAACACCATATATTTT. V is TRBV10-3 and J is TRBJ1-3; D gene ambiguous. In germline, CDR1 is ENHRY, CDR2 SYGVKD. V shed 6 bases and J shed 0 bases, with 6 bases lying between them. The CDR3 spans 13 residues.

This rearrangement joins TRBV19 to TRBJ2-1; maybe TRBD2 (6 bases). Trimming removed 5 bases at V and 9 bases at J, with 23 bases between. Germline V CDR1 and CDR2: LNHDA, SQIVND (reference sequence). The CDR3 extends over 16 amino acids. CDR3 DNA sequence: TGTGCCAGTAGTTCCCAACCCTGGGCGGGGAGCGGTGAGCAGTTCTTC. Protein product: CASSSQPWAGSGEQFF.

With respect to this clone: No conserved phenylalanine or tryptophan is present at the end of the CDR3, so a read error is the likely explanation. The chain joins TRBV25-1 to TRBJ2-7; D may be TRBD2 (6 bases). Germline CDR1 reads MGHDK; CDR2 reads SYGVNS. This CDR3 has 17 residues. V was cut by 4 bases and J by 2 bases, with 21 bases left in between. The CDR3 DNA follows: TGTGCCAGCAGTGTGTCATCACTTGGGACTGACGCCTACGAGCAGTACATC. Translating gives CASSVSSLGTDAYEQYI.

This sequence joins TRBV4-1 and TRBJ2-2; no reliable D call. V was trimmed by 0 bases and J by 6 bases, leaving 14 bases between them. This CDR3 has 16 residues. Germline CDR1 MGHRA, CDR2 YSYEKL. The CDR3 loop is CASSQEVVAVPGELFF. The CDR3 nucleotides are TGCGCCAGCAGCCAAGAAGTAGTCGCCGTCCCCGGGGAGCTGTTTTTT.

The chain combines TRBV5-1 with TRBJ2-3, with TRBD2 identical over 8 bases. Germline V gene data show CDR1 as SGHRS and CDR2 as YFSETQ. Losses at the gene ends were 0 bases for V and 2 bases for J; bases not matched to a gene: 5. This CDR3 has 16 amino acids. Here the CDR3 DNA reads TGCGCCAGCAGCTTGGGGAGCGGGAGCTCCACAGATACGCAGTATTTT. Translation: CASSLGSGSSTDTQYF.

This CDR3 is CASSAASGRDTYEQYF. CDR3 sequence (DNA): TGCGCCAGCAGCGCAGCTAGCGGGAGGGACACCTACGAGCAGTACTTC. This chain links TRBV5-1 with TRBJ2-7, with TRBD2 matching 12 bases. Unmatched junction bases numbered 7, after V lost 4 bases and J lost 2 bases. The CDR3 runs to 16 residues. Germline CDR1 reads SGHRS; CDR2 reads YFSETQ.

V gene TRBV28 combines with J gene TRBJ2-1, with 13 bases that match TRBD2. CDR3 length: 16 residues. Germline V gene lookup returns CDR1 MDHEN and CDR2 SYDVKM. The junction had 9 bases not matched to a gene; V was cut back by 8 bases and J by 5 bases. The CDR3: CASHTWTSGSNNEQFF. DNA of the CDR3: TGTGCCAGCCACACCTGGACTAGCGGGAGTAACAATGAGCAGTTCTTC.

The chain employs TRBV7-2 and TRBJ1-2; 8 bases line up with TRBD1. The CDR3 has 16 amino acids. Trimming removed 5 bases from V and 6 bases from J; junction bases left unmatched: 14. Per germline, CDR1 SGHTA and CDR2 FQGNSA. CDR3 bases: TGTGCCAGCAGCCCCACGCCTTGGACAGGGCCCGATGGCTACACCTTC. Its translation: CASSPTPWTGPDGYTF.

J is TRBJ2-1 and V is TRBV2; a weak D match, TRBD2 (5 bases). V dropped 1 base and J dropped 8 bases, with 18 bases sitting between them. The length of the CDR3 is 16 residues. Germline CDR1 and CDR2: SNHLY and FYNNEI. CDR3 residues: CASSEDSLAIPDEQFF. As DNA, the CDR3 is TGTGCCAGCAGTGAAGATTCGCTAGCCATTCCGGATGAGCAGTTCTTC.

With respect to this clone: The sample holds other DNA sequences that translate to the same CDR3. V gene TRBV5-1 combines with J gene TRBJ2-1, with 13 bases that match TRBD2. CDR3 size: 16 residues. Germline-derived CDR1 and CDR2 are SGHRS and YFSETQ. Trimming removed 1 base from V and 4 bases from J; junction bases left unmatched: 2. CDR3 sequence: CASSLTSGRGYNEQFF. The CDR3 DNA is TGCGCCAGCAGCTTGACTAGCGGGAGGGGGTACAATGAGCAGTTCTTC.

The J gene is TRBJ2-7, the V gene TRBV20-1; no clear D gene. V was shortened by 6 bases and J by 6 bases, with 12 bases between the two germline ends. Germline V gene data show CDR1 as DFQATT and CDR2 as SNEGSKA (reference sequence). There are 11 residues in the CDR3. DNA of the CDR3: TGCAGTGCCCCCGGCTACGGCGAGCAGTACTTC. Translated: CSAPGYGEQYF.

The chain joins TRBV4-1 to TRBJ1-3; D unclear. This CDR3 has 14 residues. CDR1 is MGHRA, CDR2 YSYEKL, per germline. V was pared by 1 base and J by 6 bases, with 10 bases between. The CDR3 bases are TGCGCCAGCAGCCAAGCGGGGATGCCAAACACCATATATTTT. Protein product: CASSQAGMPNTIYF.

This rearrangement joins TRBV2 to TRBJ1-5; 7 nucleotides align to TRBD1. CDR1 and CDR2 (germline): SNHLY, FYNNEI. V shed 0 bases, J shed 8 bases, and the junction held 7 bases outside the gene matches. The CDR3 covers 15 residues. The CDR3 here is CASSEAGQVQEPQHF. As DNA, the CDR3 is TGTGCCAGCAGTGAAGCCGGACAGGTTCAGGAGCCCCAGCATTTT.

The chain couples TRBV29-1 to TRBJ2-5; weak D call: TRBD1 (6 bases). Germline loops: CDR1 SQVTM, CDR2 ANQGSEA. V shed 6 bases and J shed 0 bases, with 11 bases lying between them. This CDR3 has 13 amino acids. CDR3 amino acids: CSVRTGNQETQYF. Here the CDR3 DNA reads TGCAGCGTCCGTACAGGGAACCAAGAGACCCAGTACTTC.

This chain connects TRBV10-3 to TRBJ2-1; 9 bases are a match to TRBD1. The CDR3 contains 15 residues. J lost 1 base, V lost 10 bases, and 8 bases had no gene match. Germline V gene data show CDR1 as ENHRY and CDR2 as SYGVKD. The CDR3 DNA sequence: TGTGCCACAGAGGGGGGACAGGGATCCTACAATGAGCAGTTCTTC. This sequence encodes CATEGGQGSYNEQFF.

CDR3 in amino acids: CAISVTGPYLSYEQYF. The CDR3 coding sequence is TGTGCCATCAGTGTAACAGGACCCTACCTCTCCTACGAGCAGTACTTC. V gene TRBV10-3 combines with J gene TRBJ2-7, with TRBD1 as a possible D gene (5 bases). V was trimmed by 4 bases and J by 0 bases, leaving 16 bases between them. The CDR3 length is 16 residues. The germline V gene has CDR1 ENHRY and CDR2 SYGVKD.

CDR3 amino acids: CASSRDLQETQYF. As DNA, the CDR3 is TGTGCCAGCAGTCGGGATCTACAAGAGACCCAGTACTTC. The chain recombines TRBV2 with TRBJ2-5; D possibly corresponds to TRBD2 (5 bases). The length of the CDR3 is 13 residues. Germline V gene data show CDR1 as SNHLY and CDR2 as FYNNEI. Between the trimmed V and J ends, which lost 5 bases and 2 bases, there was a span of 9 bases.

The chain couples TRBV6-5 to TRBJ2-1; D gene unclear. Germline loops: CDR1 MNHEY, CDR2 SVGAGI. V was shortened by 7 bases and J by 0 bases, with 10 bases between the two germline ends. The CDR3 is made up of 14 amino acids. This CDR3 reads CASKRMGSYNEQFF. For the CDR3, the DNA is TGTGCCAGCAAGAGGATGGGCTCCTACAATGAGCAGTTCTTC.

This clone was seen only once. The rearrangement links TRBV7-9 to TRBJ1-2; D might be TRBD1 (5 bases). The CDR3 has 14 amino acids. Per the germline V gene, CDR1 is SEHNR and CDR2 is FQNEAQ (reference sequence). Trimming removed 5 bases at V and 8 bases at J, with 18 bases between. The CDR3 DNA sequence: TGTGCCAGCAGCCTCCTTGGGAGGGGCGAGGGCTACACCTTC. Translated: CASSLLGRGEGYTF.

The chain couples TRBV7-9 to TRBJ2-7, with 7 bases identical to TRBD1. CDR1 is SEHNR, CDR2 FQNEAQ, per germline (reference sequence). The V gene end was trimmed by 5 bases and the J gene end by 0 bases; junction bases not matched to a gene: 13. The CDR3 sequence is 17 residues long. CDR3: CASSLGTVAQSSYEQYF. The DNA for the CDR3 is TGTGCCAGCAGCCTAGGGACAGTAGCCCAAAGCTCCTACGAGCAGTACTTC.

As DNA, the CDR3 is TGTGCCAGCTCACCACGAGTAGTTGGACAGGGGGCTTCGGAGGGAGACTATGGCTACACCTTC. It translates to CASSPRVVGQGASEGDYGYTF. The rearrangement uses TRBV18 and TRBJ1-2; TRBD1 matches 11 bases. Trimming cost V 1 base and J 3 bases; bases outside gene matches: 19. The germline V gene has CDR1 KGHSH and CDR2 LQKENI. The length of the CDR3 is 21 residues.

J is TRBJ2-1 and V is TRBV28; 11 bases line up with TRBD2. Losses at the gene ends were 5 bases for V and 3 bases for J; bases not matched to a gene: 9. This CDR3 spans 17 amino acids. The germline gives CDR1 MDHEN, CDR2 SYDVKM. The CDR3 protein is CASSRRTSGFDYNEQFF. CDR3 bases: TGTGCCAGCAGTCGTAGGACTAGCGGGTTCGACTACAATGAGCAGTTCTTC. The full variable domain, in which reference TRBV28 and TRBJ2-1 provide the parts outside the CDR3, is DVKVTQSSRYLVKRTGEKVFLECVQDMDHENMFWYRQDPGLGLRLIYFSYDVKMKEKGDIPEGYSVSREKKERFSLILESASTNQTSMYLCASSRRTSGFDYNEQFFGPGTRLTVL.

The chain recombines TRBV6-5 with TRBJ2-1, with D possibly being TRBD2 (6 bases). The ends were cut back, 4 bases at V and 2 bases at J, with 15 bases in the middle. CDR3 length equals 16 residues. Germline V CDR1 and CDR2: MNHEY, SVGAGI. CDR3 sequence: CASSSVGSWTYNEQFF. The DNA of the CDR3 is TGTGCCAGCAGTTCCGTCGGGAGTTGGACCTACAATGAGCAGTTCTTC.

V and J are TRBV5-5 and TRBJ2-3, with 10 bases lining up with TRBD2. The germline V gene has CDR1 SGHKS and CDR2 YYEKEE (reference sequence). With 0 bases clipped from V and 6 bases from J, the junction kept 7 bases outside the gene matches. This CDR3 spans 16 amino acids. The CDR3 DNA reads TGTGCCAGCAGCTTGGCCCCAGCGGGAGGGCGGGATACGCAGTATTTT. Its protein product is CASSLAPAGGRDTQYF.

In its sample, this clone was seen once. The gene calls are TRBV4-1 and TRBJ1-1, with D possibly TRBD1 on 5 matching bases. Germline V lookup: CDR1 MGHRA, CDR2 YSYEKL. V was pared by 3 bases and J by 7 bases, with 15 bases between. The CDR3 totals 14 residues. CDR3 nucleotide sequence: TGCGCCAGCAGCCAGGGCAGGGCGGGGATTGAAGCTTTCTTT. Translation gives CASSQGRAGIEAFF.